This TCR beta chain was found in a study of T cell responses to AZD1222 COVID-19 vaccine. Findings of the study overall: Across the whole spike, CD4 TCRs peaked at regions 160-218 and 743-854. Vaccination with two AZD1222 doses was followed by a rise in Spike-specific TCR breadth and depth.

On this clone: Antigen specificity is unknown.

This CDR3 has 13 amino acids. Trimming removed 6 bases from V and 15 bases from J, with 18 bases in between. Profiled with immunoSEQ multiplex PCR; TCRdb holds only in-frame clones, not every one. The sample lists about 100,000 clones, roughly 84% occurring once. The sample here was peripheral blood, taken on day 0 of AZD1222 vaccination. The chain uses TRBV12-3 or TRBV12-4 and TRBJ1-6; D is unclear. The source is an adult in good health. The CDR3 protein is CASSETGPVLLHF. CDR3 nucleotides: TGTGCCAGCAGCGAAACGGGTCCGGTGCTCCTCCACTTT.